Here is one TCR beta chain with its context. What it binds is not known. This sample is part of a study of type 1 regulatory T cells. Across the study: An in vitro protocol generated T-allo10, a Tr1-enriched, alloantigen-specific CD4 T cell product.

TCRdb fed the reads into MiXCR, producing one record per CDR3 protein. This table has over 55,000 distinct CDR3 sequences, roughly half appearing once. Notes on the study in general: Type 1 regulatory T cells had a more restricted TCR repertoire than non-type 1 regulatory T cells.

Germline V gene lookup returns CDR1 SNHLY and CDR2 FYNNEI. Trimming at V came to 9 bases and at J to 3 bases, leaving 5 bases not matched to a gene. This CDR3 comprises 12 residues. The V and J genes are TRBV2 and TRBJ2-7; 7 bases are a match to TRBD2. The sample comprised cultured non-Tr1 T cells, either the whole culture or a sorted T cell fraction (not recorded which). The source of this sequence is a human donor in good health. The CDR3 nucleotides are TGTGCCAGTTCAGGACTAGTCTACGAGCAGTACTTC. This sequence encodes CASSGLVYEQYF.